Below are 32 T cell receptor beta chains sequenced from a single sample in a study of T cells in tumors after PD-1 blockade (dated by TCRdb to 2018 to 2020). The sample's time point, from its label and the paper: before anti-PD-1 therapy. The library was made by the immunoSEQ multiplex PCR assay. TCRdb re-hosts the immuneACCESS table, in-frame sequences only. Its copies lack some clones; in the studies checked, an unresolved V gene accounts for under half of them, and the cause for the rest is not known. The sample table holds 60,000 or so clones, of which around four fifths were seen once. Clones ranked in the top ten supply over 10% of the sample. Sequenced here: PBMCs, sampled before anti-PD-1 treatment. The source is a human donor with basal cell carcinoma.

V gene TRBV19 combines with J gene TRBJ1-2, with D perhaps TRBD1 (6 bases). The CDR3 covers 15 residues. Looked up from germline, CDR1 is LNHDA and CDR2 is SQIVND (reference sequence). The V and J ends lost 7 bases and 2 bases respectively, with 17 bases between them. DNA of the CDR3: TGTGCCAGTATTAGTAGTGCGCAGGGGAACTATGGCTACACCTTC. This gives the protein CASISSAQGNYGYTF.

This chain connects TRBV6-1 to TRBJ2-7; 10 bases are shared with TRBD2. This CDR3 is built from 14 residues. Germline V CDR1 and CDR2: MNHNS, SASEGT. With V trimmed by 0 bases and J by 5 bases, 1 base remained unmatched. CDR3 in amino acids: CASSEASGGNEQYF. CDR3 sequence (DNA): TGTGCCAGCAGTGAAGCTAGCGGGGGGAACGAGCAGTACTTC.

The chain combines TRBV27 with TRBJ1-5, with D tentatively TRBD1 (6 bases). In germline, CDR1 is MNHEY, CDR2 SMNVEV (reference sequence). Trimming pared 6 bases from V and 0 bases from J, leaving 18 bases between. This CDR3 comprises 17 residues. CDR3 protein: CASRKLGQAYSNQPQHF. CDR3 sequence (DNA): TGTGCCAGCAGAAAATTGGGACAAGCGTATAGCAATCAGCCCCAGCATTTT.

The chain recombines TRBV5-6 with TRBJ2-3, with 7 bases aligning to TRBD2. This CDR3 region has 15 residues. V trimming: 2 bases; J trimming: 1 base; junction bases outside the gene matches: 4. Germline V gene lookup returns CDR1 SGHDT and CDR2 YYEEEE. The CDR3 sequence: CASSFSSGRTDTQYF. DNA of the CDR3: TGTGCCAGCAGCTTTAGTAGCGGGCGCACAGATACGCAGTATTTT.

The chain joins TRBV3-1 (or the pseudogene TRBV3-2) to TRBJ1-6, with D possibly being TRBD1 (5 bases). Germline loops: CDR1 LGHDT, CDR2 YNNKEL (reference sequence). The CDR3 has 14 amino acids. Trimming shortened V by 4 bases and J by 10 bases, and 14 bases separated the two germline ends. The CDR3 loop reads CASSPGQGGSPLHF. The CDR3 DNA reads TGTGCCAGCAGCCCCGGCCAGGGTGGCTCACCCCTCCACTTT.

About this clone itself: The same CDR3 also results from other DNA sequences found in this sample. The rearrangement joins TRBV15 to TRBJ1-5; no reliable D call. Germline loops: CDR1 LNHNV, CDR2 YYDKDF (reference sequence). The CDR3 runs 14 residues. V was trimmed by 3 bases and J by 0 bases, leaving 6 bases between them. CDR3 in DNA: TGTGCCACCAGCAGGGGCGGTAGCAATCAGCCCCAGCATTTT. Translation: CATSRGGSNQPQHF.

In its sample, this clone was seen a few times. This chain joins TRBV30 and TRBJ2-7; 12 bases are a match to TRBD1. The J segment lost 12 bases and the V segment lost 3 bases, leaving 15 bases of the junction unmatched. CDR3 size: 15 residues. The germline CDR1 and CDR2 sequences are GTSNPN and SVGIG (reference sequence). CDR3 region: CAWRAPGQGAPGSYF. As DNA, the CDR3 is TGTGCCTGGAGAGCCCCGGGACAGGGGGCGCCCGGTTCGTACTTC.

The chain links TRBV28 to TRBJ1-3, with D maybe TRBD1 (6 bases). This CDR3 is built from 14 residues. Trimming stripped 11 bases from V and 4 bases from J, with 18 bases between. Germline V gene lookup returns CDR1 MDHEN and CDR2 SYDVKM. Here the CDR3 reads CALSSPGEGNTIYF. The CDR3 bases are TGTGCCCTTTCTTCCCCAGGGGAGGGAAACACCATATATTTT.

V and J are TRBV2 and TRBJ2-4, with no clear D. V shed 1 base and J shed 3 bases, with 7 bases lying between them. The germline gives CDR1 SNHLY, CDR2 FYNNEI. This CDR3 has 14 amino acids. The CDR3, as DNA: TGTGCCAGCAGTGAAGGGGCAGTCAAAAACATTCAGTACTTC. This gives the protein CASSEGAVKNIQYF.

The chain links TRBV19 to TRBJ1-1; 7 bases are a match to TRBD1. Germline CDR1 and CDR2: LNHDA and SQIVND (reference sequence). The junction had 8 bases not matched to a gene; V was cut back by 8 bases and J by 2 bases. This CDR3 is built from 14 residues. CDR3 coding DNA: TGTGCCAGTGCCAGGGGGGGGCTAAACACTGAAGCTTTCTTT. Translation: CASARGGLNTEAFF.

This clone has a handful of counts. This chain connects TRBV29-1 to TRBJ2-2; D ambiguous. This CDR3 has 11 residues. CDR1 SQVTM and CDR2 ANQGSEA come from the germline V gene. V was trimmed by 5 bases and J by 2 bases, leaving 3 bases between them. The CDR3 coding sequence is TGCAGCGTTAGCAACACCGGGGAGCTGTTTTTT. Encoded protein: CSVSNTGELFF.

This chain connects TRBV19 to TRBJ2-2; 7 bases agree with TRBD2. CDR1 and CDR2 (germline): LNHDA, SQIVND (reference sequence). The CDR3 is 16 residues long. V shed 7 bases, J shed 1 base, and the junction held 9 bases outside the gene matches. The CDR3 loop is CASTLREGLNTGELFF. The CDR3 DNA is TGTGCCAGTACCCTTAGGGAGGGTTTGAACACCGGGGAGCTGTTTTTT.

This chain connects TRBV5-1 to TRBJ2-2, with D maybe TRBD1 (6 bases). CDR1 is SGHRS, CDR2 YFSETQ, per germline. Trimming left V 4 bases short and J 1 base short, with 8 bases between. The length of the CDR3 is 14 residues. In nucleotides, the CDR3 is TGCGCCAGCAGCCAGACAGGGAACACCGGGGAGCTGTTTTTT. It is translated as CASSQTGNTGELFF.

The chain combines TRBV6-1 with TRBJ1-6; D ambiguous. V gave up 2 bases and J gave up 6 bases, with 8 bases separating them. The CDR3 is 14 amino acids. Germline lookup yields CDR1 MNHNS and CDR2 SASEGT. The CDR3 region has the DNA TGTGCCAGCAGTGAAAGGGAGGGTAATTCACCCCTCCACTTT. It codes for CASSEREGNSPLHF.

The J gene is TRBJ2-3, the V gene TRBV21-1; the table's D gene call, TRBD2, was not cross checked with the DNA. TRBV21-1 represents a pseudogene. This CDR3 is 15 amino acids long. Here the CDR3 reads CASLLAPCVGDTQYF. CDR3 coding DNA: TGTGCCAGCCTTCTAGCTCCATGTGTGGGAGATACGCAGTATTTT.

The rearrangement joins TRBV6-5 to TRBJ2-7; 7 nucleotides agree with TRBD1. The germline V gene has CDR1 MNHEY and CDR2 SVGAGI. The CDR3 runs to 13 residues. The trim removed 10 bases at V and 3 bases at J, leaving 9 bases unmatched. The CDR3 loop is CATKQGSYYEQYF. The CDR3 DNA reads TGTGCCACAAAACAGGGGTCCTACTACGAGCAGTACTTC.

CDR3 sequence reads: CASSPWDGTNQPQHF. The DNA for the CDR3 is TGTGCCAGCAGTCCGTGGGACGGGACAAATCAGCCCCAGCATTTT. This chain links TRBV2 with TRBJ1-5; tentatively, D is TRBD1 (6 bases). The length of the CDR3 is 15 residues. Between the trimmed V and J ends, which lost 5 bases and 4 bases, there was a span of 15 bases. From germline, CDR1 is SNHLY and CDR2 FYNNEI.

The chain has TRBV11-3 and TRBJ2-3; either TRBD1 or TRBD2 may fit D (5 bases each). The CDR3 covers 15 residues. Germline-derived CDR1 and CDR2 are SGHNT and YENEEA. Trimming took off 5 bases at V and 0 bases at J, with 12 bases between the two ends. For the CDR3, the DNA is TGTGCCAGCAGCCTAGGGGAGTCTAGCACAGATACGCAGTATTTT. Translated: CASSLGESSTDTQYF. The whole variable domain, remainder taken from reference TRBV11-3 and TRBJ2-3, is EAGVVQSPRYKIIEKKQPVAFWCNPISGHNTLYWYLQNLGQGPELLIRYENEEAVDDSQLPKDRFSAERLKGVDSTLKIQPAELGDSAVYLCASSLGESSTDTQYFGPGTRLTVL.

The chain uses TRBV5-1 and TRBJ1-3; 8 positions agree with TRBD1. Trimming took 4 bases from V and 1 from J; bases not matched to a gene: 4. CDR1 is SGHRS and CDR2 is YFSETQ in the germline V gene. This CDR3 is 15 amino acids long. The CDR3 DNA sequence: TGCGCCAGCAGCCGGGACAGGTTGTCTGGAAACACCATATATTTT. This encodes CASSRDRLSGNTIYF.

The chain employs TRBV9 and TRBJ1-5; D perhaps matches TRBD1 (5 bases). V was clipped by 0 bases and J by 5 bases, with 6 bases between them. Germline V gives CDR1 SGDLS, CDR2 YYNGEE. This CDR3 contains 13 residues. In DNA form, the CDR3 reads TGTGCCAGCAGCGTAGCCAGGGATCAGCCCCAGCATTTT. It is translated as CASSVARDQPQHF.

The chain couples TRBV5-1 to TRBJ2-5; no firm D call. Germline lookup yields CDR1 SGHRS and CDR2 YFSETQ. This CDR3 is 11 amino acids long. Deletions cut 6 bases from V and 9 bases from J, with 12 bases between. The CDR3: CASTDSGAQYF. For the CDR3, the DNA is TGCGCCAGCACCGACTCTGGGGCCCAGTACTTC.

This clone occurred once. The chain joins TRBV6-1 to TRBJ1-3; D is ambiguous. The CDR3 totals 18 residues. Germline V CDR1 and CDR2: MNHNS, SASEGT. Between the trimmed V and J ends, which lost 4 bases and 0 bases, there was a span of 19 bases. CDR3 protein: CASSVTTAASVSGNTIYF. The CDR3, as DNA: TGTGCCAGCAGTGTAACCACAGCGGCTTCAGTCTCTGGAAACACCATATATTTT.

The chain carries TRBV2 and TRBJ2-7, with TRBD2 matching 8 bases. Germline-derived CDR1 and CDR2 are SNHLY and FYNNEI. The CDR3 contains 15 residues. V lost 0 bases, J lost 0 bases, and 1 base stayed unmatched. The CDR3 spells CASSEAAGGSYEQYF. As DNA, the CDR3 is TGTGCCAGCAGTGAAGCTGCGGGGGGCTCCTACGAGCAGTACTTC.

This chain joins TRBV3-1 (or the pseudogene TRBV3-2) and TRBJ2-7; D call uncertain. The CDR3 runs 12 residues. The ends were cut back, 5 bases at V and 0 bases at J, with 5 bases in the middle. Germline V CDR1 and CDR2: LGHDT, YNNKEL (reference sequence). The CDR3 is CASSETSYEQYF. The CDR3, as DNA: TGTGCCAGCAGCGAGACCTCCTACGAGCAGTACTTC.

The chain is built from TRBV5-5 and TRBJ1-2, with TRBD1 identical over 10 bases. J was trimmed by 7 bases and V by 0 bases; bases with no gene match: 6. Germline V CDR1 and CDR2: SGHKS, YYEKEE (reference sequence). The CDR3 totals 15 residues. The CDR3 region is CASSLAVGQGGGYTF. The CDR3, as DNA: TGTGCCAGCAGCTTGGCCGTCGGACAGGGGGGTGGCTACACCTTC.

The rearrangement joins TRBV12-3 or TRBV12-4 to TRBJ2-3, with a tentative D call TRBD2 (5 bases). This CDR3 comprises 12 residues. V was cut by 10 bases and J by 7 bases, with 15 bases left in between. CDR3 nucleotides: TGTGCCACCGCCACTAGGATTTATACGCAGTATTTT. Translation gives CATATRIYTQYF.

V and J are TRBV7-3 and TRBJ2-3, with D uncertain. V lost 5 bases and J 8 bases, leaving 14 bases between the germline ends. The CDR3 length is 13 residues. Germline CDR1 and CDR2: SGHTA and FQGTGA. CDR3 protein: CASSLVLRGTQYF. The CDR3 DNA sequence: TGTGCCAGCAGCCTCGTCCTGCGTGGTACGCAGTATTTT.

The chain links TRBV4-1 to TRBJ2-3, with no clear D. Germline-derived CDR1 and CDR2 are MGHRA and YSYEKL. The V and J ends lost 4 bases and 3 bases respectively, with 14 bases between them. The CDR3 has 15 residues. The CDR3 loop reads CASSRNWGTTDTQYF. CDR3 nucleotides: TGCGCCAGCAGCCGCAATTGGGGAACGACAGATACGCAGTATTTT.

For this clone: Other nucleotide sequences from this sample produce the same CDR3. This rearrangement joins TRBV7-9 to TRBJ2-3; 13 bases are a match to TRBD2. The CDR3 sequence is 17 residues long. Germline V gene data show CDR1 as SEHNR and CDR2 as FQNEAQ (reference sequence). Losses at the gene ends were 4 bases for V and 1 base for J; bases not matched to a gene: 5. CDR3 in DNA: TGTGCCAGCAGCTCCGGACTAGCGGGGGCCCGCACAGATACGCAGTATTTT. Protein: CASSSGLAGARTDTQYF.

The genes are TRBV5-4 and TRBJ2-1; 7 bases align to TRBD1. Germline assignment: CDR1 SGHNT and CDR2 YYREEE (reference sequence). The V gene end was trimmed by 0 bases and the J gene end by 5 bases; junction bases not matched to a gene: 8. This CDR3 comprises 16 residues. The CDR3 DNA sequence: TGTGCCAGCAGCTTGGGGGGACAGTTTCTTAACAATGAGCAGTTCTTC. Its translation is CASSLGGQFLNNEQFF.

V gene TRBV15 combines with J gene TRBJ2-7, with no clear D. The CDR3 has 17 residues. Germline assignment: CDR1 LNHNV and CDR2 YYDKDF (reference sequence). V was trimmed by 0 bases and J by 9 bases, leaving 24 bases between them. In DNA form, the CDR3 reads TGTGCCACCAGCAGAGATCTAGGCCAAATAAAACGGGCCGGGCAGTACTTC. It yields the protein CATSRDLGQIKRAGQYF.

V gene TRBV29-1 combines with J gene TRBJ2-1; 8 nucleotides line up with TRBD1. The germline V gene has CDR1 SQVTM and CDR2 ANQGSEA. CDR3 length equals 13 residues. V shed 6 bases, J shed 7 bases, and the junction held 8 bases outside the gene matches. This CDR3 is CSVTGTGGNEQFF. In DNA form, the CDR3 reads TGCAGCGTCACTGGGACAGGCGGGAATGAGCAGTTCTTC.